These 3 T cell receptor beta chains originate from one sample sequenced in a study of response to subunit inactivated influenza vaccine. TCRdb re-analysed the RT-PCR reads in MiXCR, keeping a single row per CDR3 protein. This sample yields about 520,000 distinct CDR3 sequences, of which 25% are seen a single time; around 1.8% belongs to the top ten. The material was CD4+ T cells sorted from PBMCs, obtained more than 4 days after vaccination. The receptors were sampled from a man aged 45-60 years who received an inactivated influenza vaccine.

This chain connects TRBV5-1 to TRBJ1-4; the match to TRBD1 covers 7 bases. CDR3 length equals 14 residues. The ends lost 0 bases at V and 6 bases at J; junction bases unmatched: 2. CDR1 and CDR2 from the germline V gene are SGHRS and YFSETQ. CDR3 DNA sequence: TGCGCCAGCAGCTTGGCAGGGACAGATGAAAAACTGTTTTTT. Translated: CASSLAGTDEKLFF.

The rearrangement uses TRBV6-5 and TRBJ2-1; weak D call: TRBD1 (6 bases). Trimming stripped 6 bases from V and 10 bases from J, with 13 bases between. CDR3 size: 12 residues. Germline V CDR1 and CDR2: MNHEY, SVGAGI. CDR3 nucleotides: TGTGCCAGCAGACAGGGATCTGGGGAGCAGTTCTTC. Amino acids: CASRQGSGEQFF.

The J gene is TRBJ1-2, the V gene TRBV5-4; TRBD1 might be the D (5 bases). In germline, CDR1 is SGHNT, CDR2 YYREEE (reference sequence). The CDR3 loop spans 15 amino acids. V was pared by 5 bases and J by 6 bases, with 20 bases between. In DNA, the CDR3 is TGTGCCAGCAGAACCCCGGGGGGGAGGCATAATGGCTACACCTTC. Translated: CASRTPGGRHNGYTF.